This T cell receptor beta chain is from a study of CD8+ T cells in alopecia areata. The study's findings and limits: Scalp and blood samples kept many expanded lesional clones throughout tofacitinib.

Extracted RNA was reverse transcribed into cDNA, the sequencing template. Using immunoSEQ multiplex PCR, the repertoire was profiled, and TCRdb retains in-frame clones only, with some absent. The sample yields 150,000 to 200,000 clones, 50% to 60% seen once. Treatment specified: oral pan-JAK inhibitor, 5-10 mg twice daily. This clone was observed a handful of times. Its antigen is unknown. The CDR3 contains 14 residues. Per germline, CDR1 MNHEY and CDR2 SVGAGI. Trimming cost V 6 bases and J 6 bases; bases outside gene matches: 5. The sequence derives from a human donor with alopecia areata. The genes are TRBV6-5 and TRBJ1-6; TRBD1 matches at 7 bases. The source was CD4+ T cells sorted from blood, collected at week 4, from a patient treated with tofacitinib. The CDR3 loop is CASRKQGINSPLHF. The CDR3, as DNA: TGTGCCAGCAGGAAACAGGGGATTAATTCACCCCTCCACTTT.